These 15 T cell receptor beta chains came from one sample sequenced in a study of T cells after yellow fever vaccination. TCRdb reprocessed the 5' RACE reads via MiXCR and lists one record per CDR3 protein. Here the sample spans 200,000 to 250,000 distinct CDR3 sequences, 3% to 4% being singletons. The material sequenced was CD4+ T cells sorted from PBMCs, taken 10 days after the yellow fever booster vaccination. The receptors were sampled from a man aged 18 to 30 who received the YFV17D yellow fever vaccine.

This chain uses TRBV7-8 with TRBJ1-1, with 8 bases aligning to TRBD1. CDR1 and CDR2 (germline): SGHVS, FQNEAQ. Losses at the gene ends were 3 bases for V and 10 bases for J; bases not matched to a gene: 4. The CDR3 contains 12 residues. CDR3 loop: CASSFPGQAAFF. The CDR3 coding sequence is TGTGCCAGCAGCTTCCCGGGACAGGCAGCTTTCTTT.

The sample holds many counts of this clonotype. The V and J genes are TRBV4-2 and TRBJ2-3, with no clear D. Germline CDR1 reads LGHNA; CDR2 reads YNFKEQ. The V gene lost 3 bases and the J gene lost 2 bases, with 6 bases spanning the gap. The CDR3 consists of 13 residues. CDR3: CASSHNPTDTQYF. CDR3 bases: TGTGCCAGCAGCCACAACCCCACAGATACGCAGTATTTT.

V is TRBV12-3 or TRBV12-4 and J is TRBJ2-7; no definite D call. Trimming removed 6 bases from V and 1 base from J, with 10 bases in between. The CDR3 is 13 residues long. The CDR3 is CASSPTRSYEQYF. In DNA form, the CDR3 reads TGTGCCAGCAGCCCAACCCGATCCTACGAGCAGTACTTC.

This clonotype was seen a handful of times. The CDR3 sequence is CSARDQGGVGYTF. The CDR3 region has the DNA TGCAGTGCTAGAGATCAAGGAGGGGTAGGCTACACCTTC. The chain is built from TRBV20-1 and TRBJ1-2; weak D call: TRBD1 (5 bases). Per germline, CDR1 DFQATT and CDR2 SNEGSKA (reference sequence). The V end was cut by 0 bases, the J end by 8 bases, with 13 bases between. The length of the CDR3 is 13 residues.

This clonotype was seen ten or more times. The chain links TRBV15 to TRBJ2-3; 10 bases agree with TRBD1. V was clipped by 4 bases and J by 7 bases; unmatched bases: 20. Germline V gene lookup returns CDR1 LNHNV and CDR2 YYDKDF (reference sequence). This CDR3 spans 19 amino acids. The CDR3 spells CATSNQPPPDRGPRYTQYF. The CDR3 DNA follows: TGTGCCACCAGCAACCAACCCCCCCCAGACAGGGGGCCAAGATATACGCAGTATTTT.

This clonotype came up many times. V usage is TRBV12-3 or TRBV12-4 and J usage is TRBJ2-6; perhaps TRBD2 as D (6 bases). V lost 2 bases, J lost 0 bases, and 17 bases lay in between. The CDR3 spans 19 residues. The CDR3 is CASSLRLGTGVSGANVLTF. The CDR3 DNA sequence: TGTGCCAGCAGTTTACGTCTCGGGACTGGAGTCTCTGGGGCCAACGTCCTGACTTTC.

V gene TRBV14 combines with J gene TRBJ2-7; D perhaps matches TRBD1 (6 bases). The CDR3 loop spans 13 amino acids. V dropped 5 bases and J dropped 2 bases, with 10 bases sitting between them. CDR1 is SGHDN, CDR2 FVKESK, per germline. The CDR3 region has the DNA TGTGCCAGCAGCTACGACAGGACCTACGAGCAGTACTTC. This sequence encodes CASSYDRTYEQYF.

This clonotype was seen more than once but under ten times. The rearrangement links TRBV9 to TRBJ2-3; D gene unclear. The CDR3 length is 13 residues. CDR1 and CDR2 (germline): SGDLS, YYNGEE. With 2 bases removed from V and 6 bases from J, the gap between germline ends came to 10 bases. CDR3 nucleotides: TGTGCCAGCAGCGTCGATATCGGCGATACGCAGTATTTT. Translation: CASSVDIGDTQYF.

This chain joins TRBV5-1 and TRBJ2-2; D is unresolved. There are 12 residues in the CDR3. V lost 4 bases to trimming and J lost 4 bases, with 5 bases between them. The germline V gene has CDR1 SGHRS and CDR2 YFSETQ. The CDR3 DNA reads TGCGCCAGCAGCCCCTTCACCGGGGAGCTGTTTTTT. Translation: CASSPFTGELFF.

This clonotype was counted a few times. J is TRBJ2-5 and V is TRBV11-2, with TRBD1 matching 7 bases. There are 14 residues in the CDR3. From germline, CDR1 is SGHAT and CDR2 FQNNGV. V shed 4 bases, J shed 3 bases, and the junction held 5 bases outside the gene matches. This CDR3 is CASSYRGRKETQYF. The CDR3 DNA reads as TGTGCCAGCAGCTACAGGGGCCGGAAAGAGACCCAGTACTTC.

This clonotype was found a few times. The rearrangement links TRBV7-2 to TRBJ2-7, with 7 bases matching TRBD1. CDR1 and CDR2 from the germline V gene are SGHTA and FQGNSA. V lost 2 bases to trimming and J lost 3 bases; unmatched junction nucleotides: 4. This CDR3 has 14 residues. The CDR3 loop reads CASSLNRGDYEQYF. The CDR3 DNA reads as TGTGCCAGCAGCTTAAACAGGGGCGACTACGAGCAGTACTTC.

This clonotype was counted many times. The chain couples TRBV3-1 to TRBJ2-2, with no clear D. The CDR3 loop spans 15 amino acids. V dropped 3 bases and J dropped 4 bases, with 12 bases sitting between them. CDR1 LGHDT and CDR2 YNNKEL come from the germline V gene (reference sequence). Here the CDR3 reads CASSHPFRRTGELFF. CDR3 coding DNA: TGTGCCAGCAGCCATCCCTTCCGGCGCACCGGGGAGCTGTTTTTT.

This clonotype was counted at least ten times. The chain joins TRBV18 to TRBJ2-1, with D uncertain. The V end lost 1 base, the J end lost 8 bases, and 12 bases lay between the germline ends. The CDR3 is 14 residues long. Germline V CDR1 and CDR2: KGHSH, LQKENI. CDR3 bases: TGTGCCAGCTCACCACGGTTGGAAGCCCATGAGCAGTTCTTC. Encoded protein: CASSPRLEAHEQFF.

This clonotype was observed at least ten times. The rearrangement uses TRBV2 and TRBJ2-1, with D possibly being TRBD1 (6 bases). Per the germline V gene, CDR1 is SNHLY and CDR2 is FYNNEI. The CDR3 totals 12 residues. V was shortened by 6 bases and J by 7 bases, with 10 bases between the two germline ends. CDR3 DNA sequence: TGTGCCAGCAGCGTAGACAGGAATGAGCAGTTCTTC. It translates to CASSVDRNEQFF.

The table lists this clonotype with a few counts. V gene TRBV5-6 combines with J gene TRBJ2-1; 10 nucleotides agree with TRBD2. V trimming: 4 bases; J trimming: 2 bases; junction bases outside the gene matches: 3. Per germline, CDR1 SGHDT and CDR2 YYEEEE. This CDR3 has 15 residues. The CDR3 sequence: CASSGGTSAYNEQFF. CDR3 bases: TGTGCCAGCAGCGGCGGGACTAGCGCCTACAATGAGCAGTTCTTC.